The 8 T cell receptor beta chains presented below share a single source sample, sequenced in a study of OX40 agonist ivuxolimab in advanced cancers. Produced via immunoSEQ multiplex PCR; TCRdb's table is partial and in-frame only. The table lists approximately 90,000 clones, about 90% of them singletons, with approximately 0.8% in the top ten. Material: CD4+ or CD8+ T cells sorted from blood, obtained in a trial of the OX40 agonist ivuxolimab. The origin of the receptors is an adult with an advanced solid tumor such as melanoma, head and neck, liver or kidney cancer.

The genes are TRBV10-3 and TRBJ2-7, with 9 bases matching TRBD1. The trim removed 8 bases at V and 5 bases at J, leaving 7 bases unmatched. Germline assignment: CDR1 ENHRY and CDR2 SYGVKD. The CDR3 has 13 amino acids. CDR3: CAISGQGINEQYF. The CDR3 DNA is TGTGCCATCTCCGGACAGGGGATCAACGAGCAGTACTTC.

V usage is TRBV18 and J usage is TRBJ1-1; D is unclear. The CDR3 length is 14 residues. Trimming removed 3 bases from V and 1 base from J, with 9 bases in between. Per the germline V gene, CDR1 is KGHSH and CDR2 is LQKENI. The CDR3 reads CASSPLLGNTEAFF. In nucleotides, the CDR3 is TGTGCCAGCTCACCTTTGTTAGGGAACACTGAAGCTTTCTTT.

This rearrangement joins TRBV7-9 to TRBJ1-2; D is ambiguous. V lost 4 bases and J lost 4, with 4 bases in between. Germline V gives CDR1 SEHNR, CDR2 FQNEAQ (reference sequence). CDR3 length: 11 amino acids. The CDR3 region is CASSSLYGYTF. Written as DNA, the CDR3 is TGTGCCAGCAGCTCTCTCTATGGCTACACCTTC.

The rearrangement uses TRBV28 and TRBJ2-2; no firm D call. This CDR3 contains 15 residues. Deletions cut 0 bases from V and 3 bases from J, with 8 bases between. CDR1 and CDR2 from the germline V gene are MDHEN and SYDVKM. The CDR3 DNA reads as TGTGCCAGCAGTTTATGGCAGGACGACACCGGGGAGCTGTTTTTT. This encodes CASSLWQDDTGELFF. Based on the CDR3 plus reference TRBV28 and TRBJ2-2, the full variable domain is DVKVTQSSRYLVKRTGEKVFLECVQDMDHENMFWYRQDPGLGLRLIYFSYDVKMKEKGDIPEGYSVSREKKERFSLILESASTNQTSMYLCASSLWQDDTGELFFGEGSRLTVL.

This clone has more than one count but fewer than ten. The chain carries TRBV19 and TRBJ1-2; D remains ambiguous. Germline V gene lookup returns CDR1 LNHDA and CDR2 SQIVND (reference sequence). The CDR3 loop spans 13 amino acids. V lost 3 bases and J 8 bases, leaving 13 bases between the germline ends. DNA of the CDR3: TGTGCCAGTAGTATCGACCCCCTTACGGGCTACACCTTC. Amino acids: CASSIDPLTGYTF.

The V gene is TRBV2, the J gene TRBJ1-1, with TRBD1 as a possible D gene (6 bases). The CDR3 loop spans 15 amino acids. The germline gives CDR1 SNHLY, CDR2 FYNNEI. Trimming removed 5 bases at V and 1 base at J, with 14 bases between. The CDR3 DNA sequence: TGTGCCAGCAGTCCTTTGGGGGGCTCGAACACTGAAGCTTTCTTT. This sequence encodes CASSPLGGSNTEAFF.

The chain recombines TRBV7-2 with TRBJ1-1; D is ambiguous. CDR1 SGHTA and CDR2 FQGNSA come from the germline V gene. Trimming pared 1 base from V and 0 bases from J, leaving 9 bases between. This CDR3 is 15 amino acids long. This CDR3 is CASSLGIRMNTEAFF. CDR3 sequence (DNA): TGTGCCAGCAGCTTAGGAATCAGGATGAACACTGAAGCTTTCTTT. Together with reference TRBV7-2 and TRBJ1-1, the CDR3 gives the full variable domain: GAGVSQSPSNKVTEKGKDVELRCDPISGHTALYWYRQSLGQGLEFLIYFQGNSAPDKSGLPSDRFSAERTGGSVSTLTIQRTQQEDSAVYLCASSLGIRMNTEAFFGQGTRLTVV.

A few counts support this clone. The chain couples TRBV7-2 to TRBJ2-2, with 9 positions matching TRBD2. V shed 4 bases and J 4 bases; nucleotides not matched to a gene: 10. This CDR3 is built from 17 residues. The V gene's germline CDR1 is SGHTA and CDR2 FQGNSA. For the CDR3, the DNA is TGTGCCAGCAGCTCGCCGGCTGGCGGGGGGGCCACCGGGGAGCTGTTTTTT. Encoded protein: CASSSPAGGGATGELFF. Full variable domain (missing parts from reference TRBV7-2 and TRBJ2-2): GAGVSQSPSNKVTEKGKDVELRCDPISGHTALYWYRQSLGQGLEFLIYFQGNSAPDKSGLPSDRFSAERTGGSVSTLTIQRTQQEDSAVYLCASSSPAGGGATGELFFGEGSRLTVL.